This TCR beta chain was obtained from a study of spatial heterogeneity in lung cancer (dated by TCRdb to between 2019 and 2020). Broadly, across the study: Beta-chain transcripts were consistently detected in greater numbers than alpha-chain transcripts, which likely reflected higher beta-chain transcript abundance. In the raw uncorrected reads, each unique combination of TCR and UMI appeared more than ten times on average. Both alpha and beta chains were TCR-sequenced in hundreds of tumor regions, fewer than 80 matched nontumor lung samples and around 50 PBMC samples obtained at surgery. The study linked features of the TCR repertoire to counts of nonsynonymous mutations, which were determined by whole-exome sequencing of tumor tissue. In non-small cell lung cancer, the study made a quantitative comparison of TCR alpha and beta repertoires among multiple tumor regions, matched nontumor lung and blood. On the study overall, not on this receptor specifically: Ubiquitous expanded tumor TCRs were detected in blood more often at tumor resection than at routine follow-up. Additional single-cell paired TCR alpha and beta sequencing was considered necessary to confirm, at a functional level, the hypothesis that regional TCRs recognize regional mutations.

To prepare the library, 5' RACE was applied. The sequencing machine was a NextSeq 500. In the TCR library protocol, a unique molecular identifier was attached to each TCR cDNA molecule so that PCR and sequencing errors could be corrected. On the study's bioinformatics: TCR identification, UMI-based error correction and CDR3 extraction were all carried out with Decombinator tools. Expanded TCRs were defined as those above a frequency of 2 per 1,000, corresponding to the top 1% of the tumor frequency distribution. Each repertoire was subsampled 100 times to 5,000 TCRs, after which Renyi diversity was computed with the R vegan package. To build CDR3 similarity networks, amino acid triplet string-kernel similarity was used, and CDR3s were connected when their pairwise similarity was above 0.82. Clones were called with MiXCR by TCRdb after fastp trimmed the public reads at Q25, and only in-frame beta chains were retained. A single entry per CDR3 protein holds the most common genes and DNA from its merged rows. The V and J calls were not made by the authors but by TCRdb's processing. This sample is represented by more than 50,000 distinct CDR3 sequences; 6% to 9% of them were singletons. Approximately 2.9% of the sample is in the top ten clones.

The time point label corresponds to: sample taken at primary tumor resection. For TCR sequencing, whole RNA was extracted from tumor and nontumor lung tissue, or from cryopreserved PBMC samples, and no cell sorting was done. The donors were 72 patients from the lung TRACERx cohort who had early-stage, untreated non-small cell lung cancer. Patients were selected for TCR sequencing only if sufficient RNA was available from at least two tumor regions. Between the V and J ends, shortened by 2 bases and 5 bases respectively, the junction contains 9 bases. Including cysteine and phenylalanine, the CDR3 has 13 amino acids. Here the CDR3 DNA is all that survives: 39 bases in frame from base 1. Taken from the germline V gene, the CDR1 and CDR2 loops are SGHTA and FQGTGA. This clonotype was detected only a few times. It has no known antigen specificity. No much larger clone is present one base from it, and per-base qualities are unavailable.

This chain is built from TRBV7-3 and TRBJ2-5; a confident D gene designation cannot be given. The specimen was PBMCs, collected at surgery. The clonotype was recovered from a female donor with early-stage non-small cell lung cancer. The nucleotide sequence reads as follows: TGTGCCAGCAGCTTAGGGCCGAGCGAGACCCAGTACTTC. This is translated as CASSLGPSETQYF.